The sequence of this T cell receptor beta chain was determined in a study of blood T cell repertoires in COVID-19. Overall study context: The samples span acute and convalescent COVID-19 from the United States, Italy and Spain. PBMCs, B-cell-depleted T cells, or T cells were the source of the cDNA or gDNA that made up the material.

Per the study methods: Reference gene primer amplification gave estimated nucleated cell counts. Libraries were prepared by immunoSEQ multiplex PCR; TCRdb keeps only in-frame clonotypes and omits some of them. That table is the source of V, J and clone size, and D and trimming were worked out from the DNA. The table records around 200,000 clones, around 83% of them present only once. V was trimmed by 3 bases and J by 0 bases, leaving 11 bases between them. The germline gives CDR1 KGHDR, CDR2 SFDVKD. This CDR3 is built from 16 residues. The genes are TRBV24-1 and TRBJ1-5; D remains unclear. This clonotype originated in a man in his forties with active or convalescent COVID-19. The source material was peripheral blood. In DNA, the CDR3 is TGTGCCACCAGTGATAGACGGGGTGATAGCAATCAGCCCCAGCATTTT. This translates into CATSDRRGDSNQPQHF.